The clone carrying this T cell receptor (beta chain) was detected many times. What it binds is not known. These data come from a study of T cells in Graves' hyperthyroidism and ophthalmopathy. Study outcomes and limitations: In simple terms, a model built on 13 V-J features told ophthalmopathy apart from stable hyperthyroidism. In the blood, most expanded thyroid clonotypes above 0.001 appeared as well.

Patients were excluded because of uncontrolled infection, other autoimmune disease, pregnancy or lactation. The diagnostic basis comprised clinical symptoms, serum thyroxine and TRAb, thyroid ultrasound and orbital computed tomography. Germline V lookup: CDR1 LGHNA, CDR2 YSLEER. The trim removed 0 bases at V and 5 bases at J, leaving 6 bases unmatched. The CDR3 has 16 amino acids. Authors of the study amplified TCR beta CDR3 regions from RNA transcripts. HTBI primers were the set used in a first-round RT-PCR of the TCR CDR3. TCRdb independently ran MiXCR on the multiplex PCR reads; one entry per CDR3 protein. The sample consists of roughly 61,000 distinct CDR3 sequences, around 53% of them appearing once.

This clonotype originated in an older woman with Graves' ophthalmopathy. Specimen: blood. The chain links TRBV4-3 to TRBJ1-4, with 7 positions matching TRBD1. The CDR3 nucleotides are TGCGCCAGCAGCCAAGACTTGGCAGGGGGGAATGAAAAACTGTTTTTT. Amino acids: CASSQDLAGGNEKLFF.